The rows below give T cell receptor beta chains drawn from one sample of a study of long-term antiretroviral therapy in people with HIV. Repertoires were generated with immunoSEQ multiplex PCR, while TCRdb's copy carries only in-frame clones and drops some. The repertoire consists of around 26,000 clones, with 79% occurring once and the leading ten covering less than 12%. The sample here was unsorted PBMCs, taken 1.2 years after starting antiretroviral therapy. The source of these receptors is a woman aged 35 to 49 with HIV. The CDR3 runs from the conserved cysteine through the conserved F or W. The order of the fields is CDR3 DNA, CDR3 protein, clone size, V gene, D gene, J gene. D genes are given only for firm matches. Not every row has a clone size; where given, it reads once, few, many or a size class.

cdr3_nt: TGTGCCAGTAGCCTGACAGAGAACACTGAAGCTTTCTTT; cdr3_aa: CASSLTENTEAFF; clone_size: few; v_call: TRBV19; d_call: -; j_call: TRBJ1-1
cdr3_nt: TGTGCCAGCAGTTTACAGGGGATCTACGAGCAGTACTTC; cdr3_aa: CASSLQGIYEQYF; clone_size: -; v_call: TRBV6-6; d_call: TRBD1; j_call: TRBJ2-7
cdr3_nt: TGTGCCAGTAATCAACTAGCGGGAGGGGAAGAGACCCAGTACTTC; cdr3_aa: CASNQLAGGEETQYF; clone_size: -; v_call: TRBV19; d_call: TRBD2; j_call: TRBJ2-5
cdr3_nt: TGTGCCAGCAGCAAAGGATCCAGGGGTGACTATGGCTACACCTTC; cdr3_aa: CASSKGSRGDYGYTF; clone_size: -; v_call: TRBV21-1; d_call: -; j_call: TRBJ1-2
cdr3_nt: TGTGCCAGCAGCCTCCTAGGTGCAGCAGGACACTATGGCTACACCTTC; cdr3_aa: CASSLLGAAGHYGYTF; clone_size: -; v_call: TRBV2; d_call: -; j_call: TRBJ1-2
cdr3_nt: TGTGCCAGCAGCTTAGTCAGGAGGGCAGATACGCAGTATTTT; cdr3_aa: CASSLVRRADTQYF; clone_size: -; v_call: TRBV7-9; d_call: -; j_call: TRBJ2-3
cdr3_nt: TGTGCCAGCAGTGAAAGTTGGGAAAGGGATACGCAGTATTTT; cdr3_aa: CASSESWERDTQYF; clone_size: -; v_call: TRBV2; d_call: -; j_call: TRBJ2-3
cdr3_nt: TGTGCCAGCAGTCATTATCTAGCGGGGGGCTATAATGAGCAGTTCTTC; cdr3_aa: CASSHYLAGGYNEQFF; clone_size: -; v_call: TRBV27; d_call: TRBD2; j_call: TRBJ2-1
cdr3_nt: TGTGCCAGCAGCTCGGGACTAGAGTACAATGAGCAGTTCTTC; cdr3_aa: CASSSGLEYNEQFF; clone_size: -; v_call: TRBV5-8; d_call: TRBD2; j_call: TRBJ2-1
cdr3_nt: TGTGCCAGCGCTGGGGGAGGGGGACTCCCCGGGGAGCTGTTTTTT; cdr3_aa: CASAGGGGLPGELFF; clone_size: -; v_call: TRBV9; d_call: -; j_call: TRBJ2-2
cdr3_nt: TGTGCCAGCAGTTTCACCGGGACAGGCTATGGCTACACCTTC; cdr3_aa: CASSFTGTGYGYTF; clone_size: few; v_call: TRBV6-5; d_call: TRBD1; j_call: TRBJ1-2
cdr3_nt: TGTGCCAGCAGCTTGAGACAGTTACTAGCCAAAAACATTCAGTACTTC; cdr3_aa: CASSLRQLLAKNIQYF; clone_size: -; v_call: TRBV5-8; d_call: -; j_call: TRBJ2-4
cdr3_nt: TGTGCCAGCACCCTAGACCGAGCAGGAGCCCAGCATTTT; cdr3_aa: CASTLDRAGAQHF; clone_size: -; v_call: TRBV6-6; d_call: -; j_call: TRBJ1-5
cdr3_nt: TGTGCCAGCAGCCGAAAGGGGTTTGATGGCTACACCTTC; cdr3_aa: CASSRKGFDGYTF; clone_size: -; v_call: TRBV6-5; d_call: -; j_call: TRBJ1-2
cdr3_nt: TGTGCCAGCAGCTTGGGCCAGACAGGGCTTCCTTACAATGAGCAGTTCTTC; cdr3_aa: CASSLGQTGLPYNEQFF; clone_size: -; v_call: TRBV7-9; d_call: TRBD1; j_call: TRBJ2-1
cdr3_nt: TGTGCCAGCTCACCGAGAGGTAGCGGAGCCCCTAGGGATGAGCAGTTCTTC; cdr3_aa: CASSPRGSGAPRDEQFF; clone_size: once; v_call: TRBV18; d_call: -; j_call: TRBJ2-1
cdr3_nt: TGCAGCTCGAGACAGGGTCTCACCGGGGAGCTGTTTTTT; cdr3_aa: CSSRQGLTGELFF; clone_size: -; v_call: TRBV29-1; d_call: TRBD1; j_call: TRBJ2-2
cdr3_nt: TGTGCCAGCGGCCTAAGTACGGGGGCAGGAAGCAATCAGCCCCAGCATTTT; cdr3_aa: CASGLSTGAGSNQPQHF; clone_size: once; v_call: TRBV28; d_call: -; j_call: TRBJ1-5
cdr3_nt: TGTGCCAGCAGCGTAGCTGCTAGCGGGAGGCGGACCGGGGAGCTGTTTTTT; cdr3_aa: CASSVAASGRRTGELFF; clone_size: -; v_call: TRBV9; d_call: TRBD2; j_call: TRBJ2-2
cdr3_nt: TGTGCCAGCAGTTACGGGGTAGCAGAGACCCAGTACTTC; cdr3_aa: CASSYGVAETQYF; clone_size: -; v_call: TRBV6-5; d_call: -; j_call: TRBJ2-5
cdr3_nt: TGTGCCAGCACAGGGGGGGGATACTACGAGCAGTACTTC; cdr3_aa: CASTGGGYYEQYF; clone_size: -; v_call: TRBV7-9; d_call: -; j_call: TRBJ2-7
cdr3_nt: TGTGCCAGCTCACCGACCGGGACTAGTGGGTATGAGCAGTTCTTC; cdr3_aa: CASSPTGTSGYEQFF; clone_size: once; v_call: TRBV18; d_call: TRBD2; j_call: TRBJ2-1
cdr3_nt: TGTGCCAGCAGCGTCGGGACGGCTCTCGAGCAGTACTTC; cdr3_aa: CASSVGTALEQYF; clone_size: once; v_call: TRBV5-5; d_call: -; j_call: TRBJ2-7
cdr3_nt: TGCGCCAGCAGCTTGGTACTTGGGCTCGAGCAGTACTTC; cdr3_aa: CASSLVLGLEQYF; clone_size: once; v_call: TRBV5-1; d_call: -; j_call: TRBJ2-7
cdr3_nt: TGTGCCAGCCGCCGGAGGACTAGCGGGGTAACCGGGGAGCTGTTTTTT; cdr3_aa: CASRRRTSGVTGELFF; clone_size: few; v_call: TRBV2; d_call: TRBD2; j_call: TRBJ2-2
cdr3_nt: TGCGCCAGCAGCCAAGAGGCCAGCTACGAGCAGTACTTC; cdr3_aa: CASSQEASYEQYF; clone_size: -; v_call: TRBV4-1; d_call: -; j_call: TRBJ2-7
cdr3_nt: TGTGCCAGCTCACCCCGAGTCTCCGAGACGGAGACCCAGTACTTC; cdr3_aa: CASSPRVSETETQYF; clone_size: once; v_call: TRBV18; d_call: -; j_call: TRBJ2-5
cdr3_nt: TGTGCCAGCAGTATAGCCGGGGAGCTGTTTTTT; cdr3_aa: CASSIAGELFF; clone_size: -; v_call: TRBV28; d_call: -; j_call: TRBJ2-2